This T cell receptor beta chain was sequenced in a study of blood T cell repertoires in COVID-19. Clones were sequenced by immunoSEQ multiplex PCR, and TCRdb holds only the in-frame ones, with some missing. In the table there are roughly 170,000 clones, approximately 86% of which are singletons. This clonotype originated in a man between 35 and 55 years old with active or convalescent COVID-19. Sequenced material: peripheral blood.

The CDR3 is CASSLVSQIMNTEAFF. In DNA form, the CDR3 reads TGCGCCAGCAGCTTGGTCTCACAGATAATGAACACTGAAGCTTTCTTT. The chain links TRBV5-1 to TRBJ1-1; no reliable D call. This CDR3 comprises 16 residues. Germline V gene data show CDR1 as SGHRS and CDR2 as YFSETQ. V gave up 0 bases and J gave up 0 bases, with 12 bases separating them. Variable domain in full (rest from reference TRBV5-1 and TRBJ1-1): KAGVTQTPRYLIKTRGQQVTLSCSPISGHRSVSWYQQTPGQGLQFLFEYFSETQRNKGNFPGRFSGRQFSNSRSEMNVSTLELGDSALYLCASSLVSQIMNTEAFFGQGTRLTVV.